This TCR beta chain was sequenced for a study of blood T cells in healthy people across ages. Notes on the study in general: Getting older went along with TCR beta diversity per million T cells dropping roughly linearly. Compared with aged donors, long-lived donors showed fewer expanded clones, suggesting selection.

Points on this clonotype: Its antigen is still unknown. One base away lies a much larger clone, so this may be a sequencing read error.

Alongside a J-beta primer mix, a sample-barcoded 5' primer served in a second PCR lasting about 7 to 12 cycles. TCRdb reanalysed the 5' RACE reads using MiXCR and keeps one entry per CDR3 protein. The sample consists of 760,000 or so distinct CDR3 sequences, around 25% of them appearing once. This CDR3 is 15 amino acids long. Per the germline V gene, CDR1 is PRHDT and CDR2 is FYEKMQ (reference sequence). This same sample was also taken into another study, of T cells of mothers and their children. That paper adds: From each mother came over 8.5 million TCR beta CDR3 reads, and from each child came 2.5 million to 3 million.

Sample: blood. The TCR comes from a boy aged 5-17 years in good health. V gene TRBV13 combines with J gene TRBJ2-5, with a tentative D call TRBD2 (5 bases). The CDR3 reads CTSSNLAGPGETQYF. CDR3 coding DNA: TGTACCAGCAGCAACCTGGCGGGCCCGGGGGAGACCCAGTACTTC.